The 14 T cell receptor beta chains below come from one sample, sequenced in a study of blood T cell repertoires in COVID-19. The method was immunoSEQ multiplex PCR; TCRdb's version includes in-frame clones alone and lacks a portion of them. Altogether about 160,000 clones are present, 79% being singletons, with the ten largest covering around 8%. Specimen: peripheral blood. The source of these receptors is an older woman with COVID-19, enrolled during active disease.

V is TRBV2 and J is TRBJ1-2; maybe TRBD1 (5 bases). Germline loops: CDR1 SNHLY, CDR2 FYNNEI. V was trimmed by 6 bases and J by 0 bases, leaving 14 bases between them. There are 15 residues in the CDR3. The CDR3 loop reads CASRGLGGSNYGYTF. The CDR3 coding sequence is TGTGCCAGCAGGGGCCTGGGGGGTTCTAACTATGGCTACACCTTC.

This clone was seen more than once but under ten times. The chain recombines TRBV5-1 with TRBJ2-7; D is possibly TRBD1 (6 bases). The germline CDR1 and CDR2 sequences are SGHRS and YFSETQ. V was cut by 2 bases and J by 4 bases, with 16 bases left in between. This CDR3 region has 15 residues. For the CDR3, the DNA is TGCGCCAGCAGCTTTGGGGGCGCGAAGGAATACGAGCAGTACTTC. Translated: CASSFGGAKEYEQYF.

J is TRBJ2-3 and V is TRBV28; D perhaps matches TRBD2 (6 bases). This CDR3 has 12 amino acids. Germline lookup yields CDR1 MDHEN and CDR2 SYDVKM. The germline V and J ends were trimmed by 7 bases and 6 bases, with 11 bases remaining between them. Written as DNA, the CDR3 is TGTGCCAGCAACCAAGGGAGGGATACGCAGTATTTT. It encodes CASNQGRDTQYF.

The chain couples TRBV7-8 to TRBJ1-5, with D tentatively TRBD1 (5 bases). V dropped 2 bases and J dropped 8 bases, with 13 bases sitting between them. CDR3 length equals 14 residues. Germline loops: CDR1 SGHVS, CDR2 FQNEAQ. CDR3 bases: TGTGCCAGCAGCTTATCAGGGTCGAATAAGCCCCAGCATTTT. It yields the protein CASSLSGSNKPQHF.

This clone was observed a few times. The chain couples TRBV19 to TRBJ2-2, with 10 bases that match TRBD1. Germline loops: CDR1 LNHDA, CDR2 SQIVND (reference sequence). The CDR3 consists of 16 residues. The V and J ends lost 5 bases and 4 bases, in that order; junction bases with no gene match: 7. The CDR3: CASSPDRGRITGELFF. In DNA form, the CDR3 reads TGTGCCAGTAGTCCCGACAGGGGGCGTATCACCGGGGAGCTGTTTTTT.

The J gene is TRBJ1-2, the V gene TRBV5-4; D perhaps matches TRBD1 (5 bases). Germline V lookup: CDR1 SGHNT, CDR2 YYREEE (reference sequence). This CDR3 contains 13 residues. V was trimmed by 4 bases and J by 1 base, leaving 8 bases between them. The CDR3 DNA reads TGTGCCAGCAGCCAAGACAGTAACTATGGCTACACCTTC. It translates to CASSQDSNYGYTF.

The V and J genes are TRBV3-1 (or the pseudogene TRBV3-2) and TRBJ2-7, with D perhaps matching TRBD2 (6 bases). In germline, CDR1 is LGHDT, CDR2 YNNKEL (reference sequence). The CDR3 consists of 13 residues. V was clipped by 3 bases and J by 6 bases, with 12 bases between them. The CDR3 DNA reads as TGTGCCAGCAGCCAGGCTAGGGGAGGCGAGCAGTACGTC. Translating gives CASSQARGGEQYV.

This clone was seen a few times. This chain joins TRBV6-5 and TRBJ1-6; 9 positions agree with TRBD1. This CDR3 is 14 amino acids long. The V segment lost 7 bases and the J segment 8 bases; nucleotides outside the gene matches: 6. The germline gives CDR1 MNHEY, CDR2 SVGAGI. Here the CDR3 DNA reads TGTGCCAGCACCAAGGGACAGGGTTATTCACCCCTCCACTTT. It specifies CASTKGQGYSPLHF.

This clone appeared once. The chain recombines TRBV5-8 with TRBJ2-1, with D tentatively TRBD1 (6 bases). V was shortened by 4 bases and J by 12 bases, with 26 bases between the two germline ends. Germline V gene data show CDR1 as SGHTS and CDR2 as YDEGEE. This CDR3 has 16 residues. The CDR3 nucleotides are TGTGCCAGCAGCCACAAAGCAGGGGCTGTCCAGAAGGTGCAGTTCTTC. Translated: CASSHKAGAVQKVQFF.

This chain uses TRBV12-3 or TRBV12-4 with TRBJ2-7, with TRBD1 matching over 7 bases. This CDR3 has 13 residues. V gave up 3 bases and J gave up 2 bases; unmatched junction bases: 1. The CDR3 nucleotides read TGTGCCAGCAGTTTTGGGACAGCCTACGAGCAGTACTTC. Its protein is CASSFGTAYEQYF.

The rearrangement joins TRBV5-1 to TRBJ1-2; TRBD1 might be the D (6 bases). The CDR3 has 13 amino acids. CDR1 and CDR2 (germline): SGHRS, YFSETQ. Between the trimmed V and J ends, which lost 4 bases and 8 bases, there was a span of 15 bases. The CDR3 is CASSRTGRGGYTF. The DNA of the CDR3 is TGCGCCAGCAGCCGCACAGGGCGCGGGGGCTACACCTTC.

Only a few counts were recorded for this clone. The chain uses TRBV18 and TRBJ2-7, with unresolved D. CDR1 KGHSH and CDR2 LQKENI come from the germline V gene. The CDR3 length is 12 residues. Deletions cut 6 bases from V and 2 bases from J, with 8 bases between. The CDR3 here is CASSRSAYEQYF. The CDR3 coding sequence is TGTGCCAGCTCTCGCTCAGCCTACGAGCAGTACTTC.

This clone was seen once. The chain employs TRBV4-1 and TRBJ2-7; 7 nucleotides line up with TRBD1. Per germline, CDR1 MGHRA and CDR2 YSYEKL. Trimming removed 4 bases from V and 0 bases from J; junction bases left unmatched: 3. The CDR3 runs to 14 residues. DNA of the CDR3: TGCGCCAGCAGCCCTCGACAGGGCTCCTACGAGCAGTACTTC. This gives the protein CASSPRQGSYEQYF.

The rearrangement uses TRBV19 and TRBJ1-6, with 9 bases identical to TRBD1. CDR3 length equals 16 residues. The junction had 12 bases not matched to a gene; V was cut back by 6 bases and J by 9 bases. Germline V gene lookup returns CDR1 LNHDA and CDR2 SQIVND (reference sequence). The CDR3 reads CASSPMDRGVFSPLHF. CDR3 sequence (DNA): TGTGCCAGTAGCCCTATGGACAGGGGTGTTTTTTCACCCCTCCACTTT. Complete variable domain (other parts from reference TRBV19 and TRBJ1-6): DGGITQSPKYLFRKEGQNVTLSCEQNLNHDAMYWYRQDPGQGLRLIYYSQIVNDFQKGDIAEGYSVSREKKESFPLTVTSAQKNPTAFYLCASSPMDRGVFSPLHFGNGTRLTVT.